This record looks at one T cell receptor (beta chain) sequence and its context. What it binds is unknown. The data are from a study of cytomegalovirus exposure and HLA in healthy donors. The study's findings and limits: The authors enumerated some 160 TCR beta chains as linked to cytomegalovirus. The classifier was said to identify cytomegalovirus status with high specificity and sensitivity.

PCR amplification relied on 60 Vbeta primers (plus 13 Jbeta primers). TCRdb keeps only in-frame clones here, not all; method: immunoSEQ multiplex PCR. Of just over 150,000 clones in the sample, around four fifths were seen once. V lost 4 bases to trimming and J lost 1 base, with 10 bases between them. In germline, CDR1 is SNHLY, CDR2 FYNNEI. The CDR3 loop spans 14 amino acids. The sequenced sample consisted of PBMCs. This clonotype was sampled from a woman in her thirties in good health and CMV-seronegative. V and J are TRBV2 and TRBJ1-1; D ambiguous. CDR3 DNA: TGTGCCAGCAGTGGGCCACTAGGGAACACTGAAGCTTTCTTT. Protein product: CASSGPLGNTEAFF.